The 28 T cell receptor beta chains in this list originate from one sample, sequenced in a study of T cells in tuberculosis. Some clones are missing from TCRdb's copy, which holds only in-frame ones; the method was immunoSEQ multiplex PCR. The top ten hold 14% to 15% of the sample, which has more than 20,000 clones, approximately 86% seen once. Time point defined: new active TB diagnosis, blood taken before or within 7 days of starting treatment. The source was PBMCs, collected at tuberculosis diagnosis. Receptor source: an adult with tuberculosis.

J is TRBJ1-5 and V is TRBV7-9, with 8 bases that match TRBD1. The CDR3 is 16 amino acids. Germline CDR1 is SEHNR and CDR2 is FQNEAQ (reference sequence). J lost 0 bases, V lost 6 bases, and 7 bases had no gene match. CDR3: CASSPDRGNSNQPQHF. Here the CDR3 DNA reads TGTGCCAGCAGTCCAGACAGGGGAAATAGCAATCAGCCCCAGCATTTT.

The chain uses TRBV28 and TRBJ2-7, with D perhaps TRBD1 (5 bases). Looked up from germline, CDR1 is MDHEN and CDR2 is SYDVKM. The V end lost 5 bases, the J end lost 5 bases, and 10 bases lay between the germline ends. This CDR3 contains 12 residues. The CDR3 DNA sequence: TGTGCCAGCAGTCTACTACAGGACGAGCAGTACTTC. As protein: CASSLLQDEQYF. The complete variable domain, with remaining parts taken from reference TRBV28 and TRBJ2-7, reads DVKVTQSSRYLVKRTGEKVFLECVQDMDHENMFWYRQDPGLGLRLIYFSYDVKMKEKGDIPEGYSVSREKKERFSLILESASTNQTSMYLCASSLLQDEQYFGPGTRLTVT.

The chain is built from TRBV27 and TRBJ2-1; 11 bases match TRBD2. CDR1 is MNHEY and CDR2 is SMNVEV in the germline V gene (reference sequence). V lost 8 bases and J lost 0; bases outside the gene matches: 15. CDR3 size: 19 residues. CDR3 bases: TGTGCCAGCGGACGGCTAGCGGGAGGCCGCCAGAGCTCCTACAATGAGCAGTTCTTC. The encoded protein is CASGRLAGGRQSSYNEQFF.

The chain combines TRBV5-4 with TRBJ2-3; 11 bases are shared with TRBD2. The ends lost 4 bases at V and 2 bases at J; junction bases unmatched: 3. The germline V gene has CDR1 SGHNT and CDR2 YYREEE (reference sequence). There are 15 residues in the CDR3. The CDR3 spells CASSPGLAATDTQYF. The DNA for the CDR3 is TGTGCCAGCAGCCCGGGACTAGCGGCCACAGATACGCAGTATTTT.

The rearrangement uses TRBV11-3 and TRBJ2-7; a weak D match, TRBD2 (6 bases). Germline lookup yields CDR1 SGHNT and CDR2 YENEEA. The CDR3 is 14 residues long. V was shortened by 0 bases and J by 7 bases, with 13 bases between the two germline ends. CDR3 residues: CASSLEGGPLEQYF. The CDR3 DNA reads as TGTGCCAGCAGCTTAGAGGGGGGTCCACTAGAGCAGTACTTC. The full variable domain, its missing parts supplied by reference TRBV11-3 and TRBJ2-7, is EAGVVQSPRYKIIEKKQPVAFWCNPISGHNTLYWYLQNLGQGPELLIRYENEEAVDDSQLPKDRFSAERLKGVDSTLKIQPAELGDSAVYLCASSLEGGPLEQYFGPGTRLTVT.

The chain has TRBV5-6 and TRBJ2-5, with D hard to call. The J call is doubtful: the DNA matches TRBJ2-7 better. This CDR3 contains 11 residues. Germline values: CDR1 SGHDT, CDR2 YYEEEE. For the CDR3, the DNA is TGTGCCAGCAGCGTCACCTACGAGCAGTACTTC. This gives the protein CASSVTYEQYF.

The gene calls are TRBV29-1 and TRBJ2-5; perhaps TRBD1 as D (5 bases). Germline assignment: CDR1 SQVTM and CDR2 ANQGSEA. Deletions cut 4 bases from V and 5 bases from J, with 8 bases between. CDR3 size: 11 residues. The CDR3 DNA reads TGCAGCGTTGCACAGGAGGAGACCCAGTACTTC. Protein product: CSVAQEETQYF.

V is TRBV29-1 and J is TRBJ2-2, with D hard to call. V was cut by 6 bases and J by 2 bases, with 13 bases left in between. This CDR3 is built from 14 residues. Per the germline V gene, CDR1 is SQVTM and CDR2 is ANQGSEA. The CDR3 DNA sequence: TGCAGCGTCTCACGCACATCTAACACCGGGGAGCTGTTTTTT. It specifies CSVSRTSNTGELFF.

This clone was found once. The genes are TRBV5-1 and TRBJ2-2; tentatively, D is TRBD1 (6 bases). CDR3 length: 15 residues. Germline assignment: CDR1 SGHRS and CDR2 YFSETQ. The V gene lost 4 bases and the J gene lost 0 bases, with 10 bases spanning the gap. In DNA, the CDR3 is TGCGCCAGCAGCGCCTCAGGGGCGAACACCGGGGAGCTGTTTTTT. Amino acids: CASSASGANTGELFF.

V is TRBV7-6 and J is TRBJ2-7; 7 bases match TRBD1. The CDR3 runs to 13 residues. The germline V gene encodes CDR1 SGHVS and CDR2 FNYEAQ. V trimming: 5 bases; J trimming: 2 bases; junction bases outside the gene matches: 3. The CDR3 protein is CASSPGQPYEQYF. CDR3 sequence (DNA): TGTGCCAGCAGCCCGGGACAGCCCTACGAGCAGTACTTC.

The CDR3 sequence is CASSPYDSYLEGYTF. CDR3 in DNA: TGTGCCAGCAGCCCCTACGACAGCTATCTGGAAGGCTACACCTTC. The J gene is TRBJ1-2, the V gene TRBV5-6; perhaps TRBD1 as D (5 bases). Trimming stripped 4 bases from V and 8 bases from J, with 21 bases between. Germline-derived CDR1 and CDR2 are SGHDT and YYEEEE. There are 15 residues in the CDR3.

The V and J genes are TRBV2 and TRBJ1-1; possibly TRBD1 for D (5 bases). CDR3 size: 12 residues. V dropped 3 bases and J dropped 4 bases, with 6 bases sitting between them. Per germline, CDR1 SNHLY and CDR2 FYNNEI. CDR3 in DNA: TGTGCCAGCAGTGAGGACATCACTGAAGCTTTCTTT. It codes for CASSEDITEAFF. Complete variable domain (other parts from reference TRBV2 and TRBJ1-1): EPEVTQTPSHQVTQMGQEVILRCVPISNHLYFYWYRQILGQKVEFLVSFYNNEISEKSEIFDDQFSVERPDGSNFTLKIRSTKLEDSAMYFCASSEDITEAFFGQGTRLTVV.

CDR3 nucleotide sequence: TGTGCCAGCAGTGAATACGAGTCACCCCTCCACTTT. This gives the protein CASSEYESPLHF. This rearrangement joins TRBV25-1 to TRBJ1-6; D unresolved. The CDR3 contains 12 residues. Trimming cost V 0 bases and J 10 bases, with 4 bases left between them. Germline loops: CDR1 MGHDK, CDR2 SYGVNS.

The chain is built from TRBV28 and TRBJ1-1, with 10 bases matching TRBD1. The germline gives CDR1 MDHEN, CDR2 SYDVKM. This CDR3 spans 14 amino acids. The V and J ends lost 4 bases and 10 bases, in that order; junction bases with no gene match: 9. Here the CDR3 reads CASSSSRQGAVAFF. The CDR3 DNA reads TGTGCCAGCAGTTCCTCACGACAGGGGGCGGTAGCTTTCTTT.

The rearrangement uses TRBV5-6 and TRBJ2-7; possible D gene TRBD1, 5 bases. V lost 0 bases and J 1 base, leaving 17 bases between the germline ends. Per the germline V gene, CDR1 is SGHDT and CDR2 is YYEEEE. The CDR3 totals 17 residues. The CDR3 here is CASSLVGDPQPSYEQYF. CDR3 bases: TGTGCCAGCAGCTTGGTAGGGGATCCCCAACCTTCCTACGAGCAGTACTTC.

J is TRBJ1-1 and V is TRBV11-3; no clear D. This CDR3 contains 14 residues. Trimming pared 5 bases from V and 5 bases from J, leaving 15 bases between. Per germline, CDR1 SGHNT and CDR2 YENEEA. The CDR3 is CASSKTRSGTEAFF. The CDR3 nucleotides read TGTGCCAGCAGCAAAACCAGGTCGGGGACTGAAGCTTTCTTT.

The chain carries TRBV9 and TRBJ2-1; possible D gene TRBD2, 6 bases. V lost 3 bases, J lost 3 bases, and 19 bases lay in between. Germline V gene sequence: CDR1 SGDLS, CDR2 YYNGEE. This CDR3 contains 17 residues. The CDR3 spells CASSDSGVRLLYNEQFF. CDR3 DNA sequence: TGTGCCAGCAGCGACTCGGGAGTCCGCCTCCTCTACAATGAGCAGTTCTTC.

This sequence joins TRBV9 and TRBJ1-1; D gene unclear. The germline V gene encodes CDR1 SGDLS and CDR2 YYNGEE. The CDR3 loop spans 15 amino acids. Trimming removed 0 bases from V and 4 bases from J, with 13 bases in between. CDR3 region: CASSVESGSVTEAFF. DNA for the CDR3: TGTGCCAGCAGCGTAGAGTCGGGATCTGTCACTGAAGCTTTCTTT.

The DNA for the CDR3 is TGTGCCAGCAGCTTGGAAGGGGAGGACGGGGAGCTGTTTTTT. Protein product: CASSLEGEDGELFF. The chain links TRBV5-6 to TRBJ2-2; possible D gene TRBD2, 6 bases. Germline CDR1 SGHDT, CDR2 YYEEEE. CDR3 length: 14 amino acids. The germline V and J ends were trimmed by 0 bases and 7 bases, with 10 bases remaining between them. Filled out from reference TRBV5-6 and TRBJ2-2, the complete variable domain reads DAGVTQSPTHLIKTRGQQVTLRCSPKSGHDTVSWYQQALGQGPQFIFQYYEEEERQRGNFPDRFSGHQFPNYSSELNVNALLLGDSALYLCASSLEGEDGELFFGEGSRLTVL.

Concerning this clone itself: Other DNA sequences in the same sample also yield this CDR3. The CDR3 DNA is TGTGCCAGCAGTGAACTGTCTAAGAGTTACGAGCAGTACTTC. This gives the protein CASSELSKSYEQYF. The rearrangement uses TRBV6-1 and TRBJ2-7, with D hard to call. Deletions cut 2 bases from V and 4 bases from J, with 12 bases between. Germline CDR1 is MNHNS and CDR2 is SASEGT. The CDR3 is 14 amino acids.

This chain links TRBV5-6 with TRBJ2-1; 8 positions match TRBD2. V shed 2 bases and J 8 bases; nucleotides not matched to a gene: 12. The germline gives CDR1 SGHDT, CDR2 YYEEEE. The CDR3 spans 16 residues. DNA of the CDR3: TGTGCCAGCAGCTTAGACGACCGGGAGGGCCGCGATGAGCAGTTCTTC. It specifies CASSLDDREGRDEQFF.

The chain recombines TRBV7-3 with TRBJ2-7; 7 bases line up with TRBD2. The CDR3 spans 12 residues. The trim removed 5 bases at V and 12 bases at J, leaving 10 bases unmatched. Per the germline V gene, CDR1 is SGHTA and CDR2 is FQGTGA. CDR3 nucleotides: TGTGCCAGCAGCCCGGGGGGTAGGGCACCGTACTTC. Protein sequence: CASSPGGRAPYF.

This chain joins TRBV30 and TRBJ2-6, with 9 bases matching TRBD1. J was trimmed by 0 bases and V by 3 bases; bases with no gene match: 3. This CDR3 is 16 amino acids long. Looked up from germline, CDR1 is GTSNPN and CDR2 is SVGIG (reference sequence). CDR3 residues: CAWRGQGSSGANVLTF. CDR3 coding DNA: TGTGCCTGGAGGGGACAGGGAAGCTCTGGGGCCAACGTCCTGACTTTC.

The V and J genes are TRBV28 and TRBJ2-1; TRBD2 aligns across 7 bases. The length of the CDR3 is 17 residues. Germline CDR1 and CDR2: MDHEN and SYDVKM. With V trimmed by 3 bases and J by 9 bases, 17 bases remained unmatched. The CDR3 is CASSFGIEREFRGEQFF. The CDR3, as DNA: TGTGCCAGCAGTTTCGGGATCGAGCGGGAATTCCGGGGTGAGCAGTTCTTC.

The chain joins TRBV6-5 to TRBJ1-6, with 7 bases matching TRBD1. V gave up 7 bases and J gave up 14 bases; unmatched junction bases: 14. This CDR3 spans 14 amino acids. CDR1 and CDR2 (germline): MNHEY, SVGAGI. In DNA form, the CDR3 reads TGTGCCAGCACGTACCTAGGGGGCCGCCGCTCCCTCCACTTT. Its translation: CASTYLGGRRSLHF.

The CDR3 loop reads CASSLGWTSTSYEQYF. CDR3 nucleotide sequence: TGCGCCAGCAGCTTGGGCTGGACATCTACTTCCTACGAGCAGTACTTC. The chain links TRBV5-1 to TRBJ2-7; tentative D call: TRBD1 (5 bases). V was trimmed by 0 bases and J by 1 base, leaving 14 bases between them. CDR3 length equals 16 residues. In germline, CDR1 is SGHRS, CDR2 YFSETQ.

The chain links TRBV13 to TRBJ2-5; D is unresolved. Trimming took 4 bases from V and 2 from J, leaving 17 bases between them. The CDR3 spans 16 residues. CDR1 is PRHDT, CDR2 FYEKMQ, per germline (reference sequence). The CDR3 loop reads CASSSLYLGGQETQYF. CDR3 in DNA: TGTGCCAGCAGCTCCCTCTACTTAGGCGGACAAGAGACCCAGTACTTC. Filled out from reference TRBV13 and TRBJ2-5, the complete variable domain reads AAGVIQSPRHLIKEKRETATLKCYPIPRHDTVYWYQQGPGQDPQFLISFYEKMQSDKGSIPDRFSAQQFSDYHSELNMSSLELGDSALYFCASSSLYLGGQETQYFGPGTRLLVL.

The V call is TRBV27, the J call TRBJ1-2; TRBD1 is a possible D gene (5 bases). The CDR3 is made up of 15 amino acids. Germline CDR1 reads MNHEY; CDR2 reads SMNVEV (reference sequence). Trimming removed 3 bases at V and 4 bases at J, with 15 bases between. This chain's CDR3 is CASSLLGDWGYGYTF. CDR3 sequence (DNA): TGTGCCAGCAGTTTGTTGGGGGACTGGGGCTATGGCTACACCTTC.